Below, 24 T cell receptor beta chains from the same sample are listed, as sequenced in a study of early T cells in non-severe SARS-CoV-2 infection. TCRdb ran MiXCR on the 5' RACE reads and lists one entry per CDR3 protein. This sample has about 80,000 distinct CDR3 sequences, with 6% to 7% found just once. Sequencing was performed on whole blood. The source of these receptors is an adult who was a healthcare worker with PCR-confirmed SARS-CoV-2 infection or an uninfected control (not recorded which).

This chain connects TRBV28 to TRBJ1-3; 8 bases are a match to TRBD1. The trim removed 6 bases at V and 6 bases at J, leaving 7 bases unmatched. The CDR3 runs to 14 residues. Germline CDR1 is MDHEN and CDR2 is SYDVKM. The CDR3 DNA sequence: TGTGCCAGCAGAGGACAGGGTTTTGTAAACACCATATATTTT. Translating gives CASRGQGFVNTIYF.

This clonotype was found a few times. The V and J genes are TRBV11-3 and TRBJ2-1; 10 bases fit TRBD2. CDR3 size: 16 residues. V lost 5 bases and J lost 7; bases outside the gene matches: 11. Germline values: CDR1 SGHNT, CDR2 YENEEA. This CDR3 is CASSISGLAEGNEQFF. CDR3 coding DNA: TGTGCCAGCAGCATATCAGGACTAGCGGAGGGGAATGAGCAGTTCTTC.

This clonotype showed up many times. The V and J genes are TRBV11-2 and TRBJ2-6, with D perhaps TRBD2 (6 bases). Trimming removed 4 bases at V and 2 bases at J, with 9 bases between. Germline V gene data show CDR1 as SGHAT and CDR2 as FQNNGV. The CDR3 spans 15 residues. The CDR3 nucleotides read TGTGCCAGCAGCTCCTGGGAGGCTGGGGCCAACGTCCTGACTTTC. Its translation: CASSSWEAGANVLTF.

The chain employs TRBV2 and TRBJ2-2, with D uncertain. Germline CDR1 reads SNHLY; CDR2 reads FYNNEI. The CDR3 contains 14 residues. Between the trimmed V and J ends, which lost 0 bases and 6 bases, there was a span of 8 bases. The CDR3 is CASSEALGSGELFF. The CDR3 region has the DNA TGTGCCAGCAGTGAAGCGCTCGGCTCCGGGGAGCTGTTTTTT.

The rearrangement links TRBV11-3 to TRBJ2-7, with TRBD1 matching over 8 bases. The CDR3 covers 12 residues. With V trimmed by 5 bases and J by 6 bases, 3 bases remained unmatched. Germline CDR1 reads SGHNT; CDR2 reads YENEEA. CDR3 bases: TGTGCCAGCAGCACCACAGGGGGCGAGCAGTACTTC. Amino acids: CASSTTGGEQYF.

The sample holds a few counts of this clonotype. This chain connects TRBV11-2 to TRBJ2-4, with a possible D match to TRBD1 (6 bases). The CDR3 is 12 amino acids. Per germline, CDR1 SGHAT and CDR2 FQNNGV. The V end was cut by 5 bases, the J end by 8 bases, with 10 bases between. The CDR3 bases are TGTGCCAGCAGCCATCAGGGGTACATTCAGTACTTC. Protein: CASSHQGYIQYF.

This clonotype appeared many times. This sequence joins TRBV10-1 and TRBJ1-1; the D is unclear. The CDR3 has 13 amino acids. Trimming left V 0 bases short and J 10 bases short, with 12 bases between. CDR1 and CDR2 from the germline V gene are WNHNN and SYGVQD (reference sequence). CDR3 sequence: CASSESRNGRAFF. Written as DNA, the CDR3 is TGCGCCAGCAGTGAGTCACGAAACGGCCGAGCTTTCTTT.

V is TRBV4-3 and J is TRBJ1-6; D might be TRBD1 (5 bases). Germline V gene sequence: CDR1 LGHNA, CDR2 YSLEER. The CDR3 is made up of 16 amino acids. V was pared by 3 bases and J by 10 bases, with 19 bases between. The CDR3 bases are TGCGCCAGCAGCCACGATCTTCCAGGGTCAGACTCACCCCTCCACTTT. Its protein is CASSHDLPGSDSPLHF.

Only a few counts were recorded for this clonotype. V and J are TRBV6-2 or TRBV6-3 and TRBJ1-1; D not certain. In germline, CDR1 is MNHEY, CDR2 SVGEGT. The CDR3 extends over 12 amino acids. Trimming took 7 bases from V and 7 from J, leaving 13 bases between them. The CDR3 loop is CASTYRGFEAFF. The CDR3 nucleotides are TGTGCCAGCACCTATCGAGGGTTTGAAGCTTTCTTT.

J is TRBJ1-5 and V is TRBV6-1; D is possibly TRBD1 (6 bases). Trimming removed 0 bases at V and 1 base at J, with 10 bases between. Germline lookup yields CDR1 MNHNS and CDR2 SASEGT. CDR3 size: 16 residues. As DNA, the CDR3 is TGTGCCAGCAGTGAAGCAGGGGGGACCAGCAATCAGCCCCAGCATTTT. Amino acid sequence: CASSEAGGTSNQPQHF.

This clonotype has more than one count but fewer than ten. This rearrangement joins TRBV5-1 to TRBJ1-5, with 12 bases that match TRBD1. V was pared by 0 bases and J by 5 bases, with 6 bases of the junction left unmatched. Germline-derived CDR1 and CDR2 are SGHRS and YFSETQ. The CDR3 runs to 17 residues. The CDR3 sequence: CASSLDGTGGPYQPQHF. Written as DNA, the CDR3 is TGCGCCAGCAGCTTGGACGGGACAGGGGGCCCGTATCAGCCCCAGCATTTT.

This clonotype has ten or more counts. The V call is TRBV20-1, the J call TRBJ1-5; D may be TRBD1 (6 bases). Germline V gene lookup returns CDR1 DFQATT and CDR2 SNEGSKA (reference sequence). The V end was cut by 3 bases, the J end by 5 bases, with 14 bases between. This CDR3 comprises 14 residues. Written as DNA, the CDR3 is TGCAGTGCTAGTCTTGGACAGTGGTATCAGCCCCAGCATTTT. Translation gives CSASLGQWYQPQHF.

The rearrangement joins TRBV30 to TRBJ2-7; 10 nucleotides line up with TRBD1. The CDR3 covers 13 residues. The germline CDR1 and CDR2 sequences are GTSNPN and SVGIG (reference sequence). Losses at the gene ends were 4 bases for V and 3 bases for J; bases not matched to a gene: 3. CDR3 sequence reads: CAWNRDRGYEQYF. The CDR3 coding sequence is TGTGCCTGGAATCGGGACAGGGGCTACGAGCAGTACTTC.

This clonotype has at least ten counts. V usage is TRBV18 and J usage is TRBJ2-7; no definite D call. The length of the CDR3 is 12 residues. The germline CDR1 and CDR2 sequences are KGHSH and LQKENI. V was cut by 5 bases and J by 3 bases, with 8 bases left in between. In nucleotides, the CDR3 is TGTGCCAGCTCAGCCGCAGGCTACGAGCAGTACTTC. This gives the protein CASSAAGYEQYF.

Regarding this clonotype: This may be a read error: a much more frequent sequence differs by one nucleotide. The J gene is TRBJ2-7, the V gene TRBV7-8, with no clear D. Germline V gene sequence: CDR1 SGHVS, CDR2 FQNEAQ. The CDR3 is 12 amino acids. CDR3 protein: CGSSPTFYEQYF. CDR3 nucleotides: TGTGGCAGCAGCCCAACCTTCTACGAGCAGTACTTC.

The sample holds a few counts of this clonotype. The CDR3 region is CATPQPRDTEAFF. In DNA form, the CDR3 reads TGTGCCACCCCCCAGCCAAGGGACACTGAAGCTTTCTTT. This chain links TRBV27 with TRBJ1-1, with D hard to call. The CDR3 extends over 13 amino acids. CDR1 MNHEY and CDR2 SMNVEV come from the germline V gene (reference sequence). Deletions cut 10 bases from V and 3 bases from J, with 15 bases between.

The chain combines TRBV28 with TRBJ2-1; D call uncertain. V was shortened by 3 bases and J by 7 bases, with 25 bases between the two germline ends. The CDR3 is 18 residues long. Germline V lookup: CDR1 MDHEN, CDR2 SYDVKM. Here the CDR3 reads CASSLFSVSGTSENEQFF. CDR3 coding DNA: TGTGCCAGCAGTTTGTTTAGTGTTTCTGGTACAAGTGAAAATGAGCAGTTCTTC.

This clonotype came up many times. The chain links TRBV29-1 to TRBJ2-2, with D maybe TRBD2 (6 bases). Trimming removed 5 bases at V and 6 bases at J, with 7 bases between. CDR3 length: 11 residues. Germline V lookup: CDR1 SQVTM, CDR2 ANQGSEA. The CDR3 DNA follows: TGCAGCGTTCGACTAGCCGGGGAGCTGTTTTTT. Translating gives CSVRLAGELFF.

In this sample, this clonotype turned up a few times. The CDR3 sequence: CASSFPGVGETQYF. The CDR3 region has the DNA TGCGCCAGCAGCTTCCCGGGCGTGGGAGAGACCCAGTACTTC. The V call is TRBV5-1, the J call TRBJ2-5; D ambiguous. The CDR3 sequence is 14 residues long. V shed 2 bases and J shed 4 bases, with 12 bases lying between them. Germline V CDR1 and CDR2: SGHRS, YFSETQ.

This clonotype was detected ten times or more. Here the CDR3 DNA reads TGTGCCAGCAGCCCGCTGACCCCAGGGGGCACTGAAGCTTTCTTT. Translation gives CASSPLTPGGTEAFF. The gene calls are TRBV9 and TRBJ1-1; 7 bases match TRBD1. The CDR3 totals 15 residues. J lost 4 bases, V lost 4 bases, and 10 bases had no gene match. From germline, CDR1 is SGDLS and CDR2 YYNGEE.

This clonotype was picked up a small number of times. The chain combines TRBV6-1 with TRBJ1-1; D is possibly TRBD1 (6 bases). V lost 5 bases and J lost 1, with 11 bases in between. Germline CDR1 MNHNS, CDR2 SASEGT. The CDR3 contains 14 residues. This CDR3 reads CASSRSGENTEAFF. The CDR3 DNA reads TGTGCCAGCAGTCGATCAGGGGAGAACACTGAAGCTTTCTTT.

The chain joins TRBV27 to TRBJ1-1; D unresolved. The ends were cut back, 3 bases at V and 0 bases at J, with 8 bases in the middle. The germline V gene has CDR1 MNHEY and CDR2 SMNVEV (reference sequence). The CDR3 is made up of 14 amino acids. The CDR3 DNA reads TGTGCCAGCAGTTTTCGACGGGTGAACACTGAAGCTTTCTTT. Translating it yields CASSFRRVNTEAFF.

This clonotype was seen only a few times. The chain has TRBV4-1 and TRBJ1-6; a possible D gene is TRBD1 (6 bases). V was clipped by 5 bases and J by 7 bases, with 18 bases between them. The CDR3 loop spans 16 amino acids. Germline V CDR1 and CDR2: MGHRA, YSYEKL. CDR3 amino acids: CASSKPDRGPNSPLHF. Here the CDR3 DNA reads TGCGCCAGCAGCAAACCGGATCGGGGGCCCAATTCACCCCTCCACTTT.

This clonotype was seen a handful of times. This chain joins TRBV2 and TRBJ1-1; a weak D match, TRBD1 (5 bases). The CDR3 runs 14 residues. V gave up 7 bases and J gave up 3 bases, with 15 bases separating them. Germline V gene sequence: CDR1 SNHLY, CDR2 FYNNEI. The DNA of the CDR3 is TGTGCCAGCAACACGAGACAGTTTGACACTGAAGCTTTCTTT. This codes for CASNTRQFDTEAFF.